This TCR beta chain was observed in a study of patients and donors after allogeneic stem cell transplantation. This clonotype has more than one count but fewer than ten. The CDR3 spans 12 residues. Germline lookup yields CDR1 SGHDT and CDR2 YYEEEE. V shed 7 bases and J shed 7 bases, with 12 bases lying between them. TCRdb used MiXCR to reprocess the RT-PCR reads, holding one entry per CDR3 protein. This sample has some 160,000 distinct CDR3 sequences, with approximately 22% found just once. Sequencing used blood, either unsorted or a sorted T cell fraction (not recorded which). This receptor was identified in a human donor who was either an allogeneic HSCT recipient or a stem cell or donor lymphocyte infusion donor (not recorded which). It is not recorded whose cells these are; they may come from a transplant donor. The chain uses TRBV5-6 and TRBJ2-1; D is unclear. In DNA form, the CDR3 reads TGTGCCAGCGAAGGGTTTTTTAATGAGCAGTTCTTC. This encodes CASEGFFNEQFF.